These 13 T cell receptor beta chains were all obtained from the same sample, sequenced in a study of Tregs in tolerant kidney transplant recipients. Which antigens these TCRs recognize remains unknown. Generated by immunoSEQ multiplex PCR, the TCRdb table keeps only in-frame clones and is missing some. Seen here are approximately 2,500 clones, about 42% observed once, and the top ten hold around 7%. Sequences were obtained from Tregs from blood cultured with allogeneic cells. These TCRs come from a human donor in good health.

CDR3 coding DNA: TGTGCCAGCAGTCCCCGGGGGGGGGCCTACGAGCAGTACTTC. Translating it yields CASSPRGGAYEQYF. The V and J genes are TRBV6-5 and TRBJ2-7; 8 bases line up with TRBD2. The germline CDR1 and CDR2 sequences are MNHEY and SVGAGI. The CDR3 runs to 14 residues. J lost 2 bases, V lost 5 bases, and 5 bases had no gene match.

The V and J genes are TRBV18 and TRBJ1-1; D is ambiguous. The length of the CDR3 is 16 residues. Germline CDR1 is KGHSH and CDR2 is LQKENI. V was trimmed by 0 bases and J by 6 bases, leaving 17 bases between them. CDR3 in amino acids: CASSPPSRGPGAEAFF. CDR3 nucleotide sequence: TGTGCCAGCTCACCACCTTCTCGTGGTCCCGGGGCTGAAGCTTTCTTT.

The chain recombines TRBV6-6 with TRBJ1-1; no firm D call. The CDR3 length is 11 residues. Germline V lookup: CDR1 MNHNY, CDR2 SVGAGI (reference sequence). CDR3 nucleotides: TGTGCTATAACTGCTGGGGAAGGAGCTTTCTTT. Residues: CAITAGEGAFF.

The CDR3 coding sequence is TGTGCCAGCAGCCAAGCCGGGACATCCCACGAGCAGTACTTC. Amino acid sequence: CASSQAGTSHEQYF. The chain employs TRBV11-2 and TRBJ2-7; TRBD1 might be the D (6 bases). Trimming left V 5 bases short and J 5 bases short, with 16 bases between. The CDR3 sequence is 14 residues long. The germline V gene has CDR1 SGHAT and CDR2 FQNNGV. The variable domain in full, with the rest retrieved from reference TRBV11-2 and TRBJ2-7, is EAGVAQSPRYKIIEKRQSVAFWCNPISGHATLYWYQQILGQGPKLLIQFQNNGVVDDSQLPKDRFSAERLKGVDSTLKIQPAKLEDSAVYLCASSQAGTSHEQYFGPGTRLTVT.

This clone was detected a few times. The CDR3 coding sequence is TGTGCCAGCAGCTTTCTTCTAACGCGGGAGGTTTTCTACAATGAGCAGTTCTTC. Protein: CASSFLLTREVFYNEQFF. V gene TRBV11-2 combines with J gene TRBJ2-1; TRBD2 aligns across 8 bases. This CDR3 comprises 18 residues. V shed 3 bases, J shed 3 bases, and the junction held 13 bases outside the gene matches. The germline V gene has CDR1 SGHAT and CDR2 FQNNGV.

This clone has only a few counts. CDR3 DNA: TGCGCCAGCCGGAACCCCGGCGGGGGATTCTATGGCTACACCTTC. It translates to CASRNPGGGFYGYTF. The rearrangement uses TRBV5-1 and TRBJ1-2, with a tentative D call TRBD1 (5 bases). Germline CDR1 and CDR2: SGHRS and YFSETQ. There are 15 residues in the CDR3. Trimming cost V 7 bases and J 4 bases, with 20 bases left between them. Variable domain in full (rest from reference TRBV5-1 and TRBJ1-2): KAGVTQTPRYLIKTRGQQVTLSCSPISGHRSVSWYQQTPGQGLQFLFEYFSETQRNKGNFPGRFSGRQFSNSRSEMNVSTLELGDSALYLCASRNPGGGFYGYTFGSGTRLTVV.

The chain employs TRBV15 and TRBJ2-4; D may be TRBD1 (5 bases). V was clipped by 1 base and J by 6 bases, with 22 bases between them. CDR3 length: 18 amino acids. CDR1 and CDR2 from the germline V gene are LNHNV and YYDKDF (reference sequence). CDR3 nucleotide sequence: TGTGCCACCAGCAGAGTCTCCGGGTGGGGCCTCCCGGGAAACATTCAGTACTTC. Amino acid sequence: CATSRVSGWGLPGNIQYF.

This chain uses TRBV18 with TRBJ2-7; the D gene is possibly TRBD1 (5 bases). CDR1 is KGHSH and CDR2 is LQKENI in the germline V gene. The V end lost 6 bases, the J end lost 2 bases, and 20 bases lay between the germline ends. This CDR3 has 16 residues. CDR3 sequence reads: CASSTQDSNPPYEQYF. For the CDR3, the DNA is TGTGCCAGCTCGACGCAAGACAGTAATCCCCCCTACGAGCAGTACTTC.

There are a few counts of this clone. This chain links TRBV10-2 with TRBJ2-7; TRBD1 agrees at 8 bases. Germline CDR1 reads WSHSY; CDR2 reads SAAADI. Trimming cost V 5 bases and J 3 bases; bases outside gene matches: 3. The CDR3 runs to 13 residues. The CDR3 reads CASSRTGGYEQYF. Here the CDR3 DNA reads TGCGCCAGCAGTAGAACAGGGGGCTACGAGCAGTACTTC.

This rearrangement joins TRBV30 to TRBJ2-7; D tentatively reads TRBD1 or TRBD2 (5 bases each). This CDR3 is 15 amino acids long. Germline V lookup: CDR1 GTSNPN, CDR2 SVGIG (reference sequence). Trimming took 3 bases from V and 7 from J, leaving 22 bases between them. CDR3 DNA: TGTGCCTGGAGAAGGGCTGGGACCGCTCAGCGGGAGCAGTACTTC. Protein product: CAWRRAGTAQREQYF.

As concerns this clone: No DNA is shown, since the ends of the CDR3 on it are uncertain; the CDR3 is the one TCRdb lists. This rearrangement joins TRBV5-1 to TRBJ2-5; the DNA was not used to check the table's D call, TRBD1. Germline V gives CDR1 SGHRS, CDR2 YFSETQ. The CDR3 spans 14 residues, counting both ends. CDR3 region: CASSSQGFLETQYF.

The rearrangement links TRBV7-9 to TRBJ2-1; possible D gene TRBD2, 5 bases. This CDR3 has 15 amino acids. Germline assignment: CDR1 SEHNR and CDR2 FQNEAQ (reference sequence). Trimming pared 1 base from V and 6 bases from J, leaving 13 bases between. CDR3 coding DNA: TGTGCCAGCAGCTTAGGTTCCAGCGGAGTCAATGAGCAGTTCTTC. Translating gives CASSLGSSGVNEQFF.

The chain employs TRBV19 and TRBJ1-2, with D possibly matching TRBD1 (5 bases). Trimming stripped 3 bases from V and 2 bases from J, with 10 bases between. The CDR3 has 14 amino acids. The V gene's germline CDR1 is LNHDA and CDR2 SQIVND (reference sequence). Written as DNA, the CDR3 is TGTGCCAGTAGTATTGGCCAGGGAAACTATGGCTACACCTTC. Its protein is CASSIGQGNYGYTF. The whole variable domain, remainder taken from reference TRBV19 and TRBJ1-2, is DGGITQSPKYLFRKEGQNVTLSCEQNLNHDAMYWYRQDPGQGLRLIYYSQIVNDFQKGDIAEGYSVSREKKESFPLTVTSAQKNPTAFYLCASSIGQGNYGYTFGSGTRLTVV.